These 24 T cell receptor beta chains were all obtained from the same sample, sequenced in a study of liver allograft versus peripheral blood T cells. Across the study: Peripheral blood of the recipients supplied T cell receptor repertoires that were compared with those in transplanted livers.

Using its own MiXCR run on the reads, TCRdb lists one record per CDR3 protein. The data contain thousands of distinct CDR3 sequences, over 15% of them seen just once; the ten biggest clones take up more than 9%. The source of these receptors is a human patient who had a liver transplant. Among the T cells, some may be from the graft donor.

By frequency in the sample, this clonotype is medium-sized (0.01 to 0.1%). This chain connects TRBV29-1 to TRBJ2-7; 9 nucleotides line up with TRBD2. Per the germline V gene, CDR1 is SQVTM and CDR2 is ANQGSEA. The CDR3 spans 14 residues. The V segment lost 5 bases and the J segment 4 bases; nucleotides outside the gene matches: 9. CDR3 bases: TGCAGCGTTTCCACCGGGACTAGCAGATACGAGCAGTACTTC. The encoded protein is CSVSTGTSRYEQYF.

This clonotype is labeled medium-sized. The CDR3 DNA reads TGCAGTGCTAGAAGACTGAATTCACCCCTCCACTTT. Translation: CSARRLNSPLHF. V and J are TRBV20-1 and TRBJ1-6; unclear D gene. CDR1 DFQATT and CDR2 SNEGSKA come from the germline V gene (reference sequence). V gave up 2 bases and J gave up 7 bases, with 6 bases separating them. The CDR3 loop spans 12 amino acids.

This clonotype has only a few counts. V and J are TRBV20-1 and TRBJ2-3; D is perhaps TRBD2 (6 bases). The V end was cut by 0 bases, the J end by 2 bases, with 9 bases between. Germline CDR1 reads DFQATT; CDR2 reads SNEGSKA (reference sequence). The CDR3 spans 14 residues. This CDR3 is CSARDGGPTDTQYF. Written as DNA, the CDR3 is TGCAGTGCTAGAGATGGAGGGCCCACAGATACGCAGTATTTT.

There are a few counts of this clonotype. The gene calls are TRBV5-6 and TRBJ1-1; D unresolved. Trimming left V 1 base short and J 11 bases short, with 15 bases between. The CDR3 consists of 13 residues. Germline V gives CDR1 SGHDT, CDR2 YYEEEE. CDR3 amino acids: CASSLMAGLFAFF. CDR3 nucleotide sequence: TGTGCCAGCAGCTTGATGGCAGGCCTCTTTGCTTTCTTT.

Sample share makes this clonotype medium-sized. The gene calls are TRBV7-2 and TRBJ2-7, with no clear D. Trimming shortened V by 5 bases and J by 0 bases, and 8 bases separated the two germline ends. Germline V gives CDR1 SGHTA, CDR2 FQGNSA. The CDR3 extends over 13 amino acids. This CDR3 reads CASSPSHSYEQYF. The CDR3 DNA reads TGTGCCAGCAGCCCCTCACACTCCTACGAGCAGTACTTC.

Judged by abundance, this clonotype is medium-sized. The J gene is TRBJ1-6, the V gene TRBV19; D not resolved. Trimming cost V 7 bases and J 3 bases, with 10 bases left between them. CDR1 LNHDA and CDR2 SQIVND come from the germline V gene (reference sequence). The CDR3 has 14 amino acids. The DNA of the CDR3 is TGTGCCAGTAAAAGAGAAAACTATAATTCACCCCTCCACTTT. Its translation: CASKRENYNSPLHF. Drawing the rest from reference TRBV19 and TRBJ1-6, the complete variable domain is DGGITQSPKYLFRKEGQNVTLSCEQNLNHDAMYWYRQDPGQGLRLIYYSQIVNDFQKGDIAEGYSVSREKKESFPLTVTSAQKNPTAFYLCASKRENYNSPLHFGNGTRLTVT.

As regards this clonotype: A read error is the likely source, as a far larger clone sits one nucleotide away. The V gene is TRBV6-6, the J gene TRBJ1-2; 8 bases are a match to TRBD1. CDR3 length equals 14 residues. J lost 6 bases, V lost 5 bases, and 8 bases had no gene match. CDR1 and CDR2 (germline): MNHNY, SVGAGI (reference sequence). CDR3 protein: CASSEFNRGNGYTF. CDR3 bases: TGTGCCAGCAGTGAGTTTAACAGGGGGAATGGCTACACCTTC.

A note on this clonotype: This sequence may be a read error, since a much larger clone differs from it by one base. A read error is likely, as this CDR3 ends without the conserved phenylalanine or tryptophan. J is TRBJ1-1 and V is TRBV10-3; no reliable D call. The CDR3 totals 14 residues. Germline CDR1 ENHRY, CDR2 SYGVKD. This CDR3 is CASSVPSGVTEAFL. CDR3 DNA sequence: TGTGCCAGCAGTGTTCCGTCCGGGGTCACTGAAGCTTTCTTA.

This clonotype is labeled as medium-sized. This sequence joins TRBV7-2 and TRBJ2-7; D ambiguous. Germline CDR1 and CDR2: SGHTA and FQGNSA. The CDR3 contains 13 residues. Trimming took off 3 bases at V and 7 bases at J, with 13 bases between the two ends. The CDR3 DNA is TGTGCCAGCAGCTTCCTTGAGAGAGGAGAGCAGTACTTC. Its translation: CASSFLERGEQYF.

A word on this clonotype: Given a far larger clone just one base away, this is likely a sequencing read error. The rearrangement joins TRBV6-1 to TRBJ1-5, with 8 bases matching TRBD1. Germline V gene sequence: CDR1 MNHNS, CDR2 SASEGT. This CDR3 has 15 amino acids. The DNA for the CDR3 is TGTGCCAGTTCTATCGGGACAGGACCCAATCAGCCCCAGCGTTTT. It codes for CASSIGTGPNQPQRF.

At least ten counts were recorded for this clonotype. The chain uses TRBV6-6 and TRBJ2-3; no clear D. With 8 bases removed from V and 0 bases from J, the gap between germline ends came to 3 bases. The CDR3 is 11 residues long. Germline V gene data show CDR1 as MNHNY and CDR2 as SVGAGI (reference sequence). Written as DNA, the CDR3 is TGTGCCAGCGGAAGCACAGATACGCAGTATTTT. It is translated as CASGSTDTQYF.

This clonotype is medium-sized. The V call is TRBV15, the J call TRBJ2-1, with 10 bases lining up with TRBD1. From germline, CDR1 is LNHNV and CDR2 YYDKDF (reference sequence). J was trimmed by 8 bases and V by 0 bases; bases with no gene match: 7. This CDR3 spans 16 amino acids. CDR3 loop: CATSRDLGQGNDEQFF. As DNA, the CDR3 is TGTGCCACCAGCAGAGATTTGGGACAGGGGAACGATGAGCAGTTCTTC.

This clonotype is categorized as medium-sized (0.01 to 0.1%). The chain has TRBV19 and TRBJ1-5; maybe TRBD1 (5 bases). Germline assignment: CDR1 LNHDA and CDR2 SQIVND (reference sequence). The CDR3 has 18 amino acids. The V end lost 0 bases, the J end lost 0 bases, and 15 bases lay between the germline ends. DNA for the CDR3: TGTGCCAGTAGTATAGACCCGAGACAGTACCATAGCAATCAGCCCCAGCATTTT. This gives the protein CASSIDPRQYHSNQPQHF. Using reference TRBV19 and TRBJ1-5 for the parts outside the CDR3, the full variable domain is DGGITQSPKYLFRKEGQNVTLSCEQNLNHDAMYWYRQDPGQGLRLIYYSQIVNDFQKGDIAEGYSVSREKKESFPLTVTSAQKNPTAFYLCASSIDPRQYHSNQPQHFGDGTRLSIL.

The rearrangement joins TRBV14 to TRBJ1-1; possibly TRBD1 for D (5 bases). Germline loops: CDR1 SGHDN, CDR2 FVKESK. The CDR3 has 16 amino acids. V gave up 6 bases and J gave up 5 bases, with 22 bases separating them. CDR3 protein: CASSPLRDIRGTEAFF. CDR3 coding DNA: TGTGCCAGCAGTCCGTTGCGAGATATTCGGGGGACTGAAGCTTTCTTT.

The genes are TRBV5-6 and TRBJ2-2, with D unresolved. The germline V gene encodes CDR1 SGHDT and CDR2 YYEEEE. The V gene lost 5 bases and the J gene lost 1 base, with 3 bases spanning the gap. The CDR3 is 12 residues long. The CDR3 loop is CASRQNTGELFF. DNA for the CDR3: TGTGCCAGCAGACAGAACACCGGGGAGCTGTTTTTT.

At least ten counts were recorded for this clonotype. The V and J genes are TRBV7-9 and TRBJ2-1, with D possibly being TRBD2 (5 bases). CDR1 SEHNR and CDR2 FQNEAQ come from the germline V gene (reference sequence). Trimming left V 2 bases short and J 3 bases short, with 5 bases between. CDR3 length: 13 amino acids. The CDR3 DNA follows: TGTGCCAGCAGCTTAACTAGCTACAATGAGCAGTTCTTC. Translated: CASSLTSYNEQFF.

By frequency in the sample, this clonotype is medium-sized. The genes are TRBV9 and TRBJ1-4; D possibly corresponds to TRBD1 (5 bases). The length of the CDR3 is 15 residues. Looked up from germline, CDR1 is SGDLS and CDR2 is YYNGEE. The V end was cut by 0 bases, the J end by 4 bases, with 10 bases between. DNA of the CDR3: TGTGCCAGCAGCGTAGCGGGACTTTTTAATGAAAAACTGTTTTTT. It codes for CASSVAGLFNEKLFF.

In its sample, this clonotype is medium-sized. The gene calls are TRBV24-1 and TRBJ2-4; the D gene is possibly TRBD2 (5 bases). Trimming took 4 bases from V and 4 from J, leaving 13 bases between them. The germline CDR1 and CDR2 sequences are KGHDR and SFDVKD. The CDR3 is made up of 15 amino acids. The CDR3 DNA follows: TGTGCCACCAGTGACCGGGGAGTAGGAAAAAACATTCAGTACTTC. Translated: CATSDRGVGKNIQYF.

This chain joins TRBV20-1 and TRBJ2-7; D might be TRBD1 (6 bases). From germline, CDR1 is DFQATT and CDR2 SNEGSKA (reference sequence). The length of the CDR3 is 13 residues. With 5 bases removed from V and 6 bases from J, the gap between germline ends came to 17 bases. The CDR3 loop reads CSAFSFRQAEQYF. In DNA, the CDR3 is TGCAGTGCTTTCTCCTTCCGACAGGCCGAGCAGTACTTC.

This clonotype was picked up many times. The chain uses TRBV10-3 and TRBJ1-1; D perhaps matches TRBD1 (5 bases). The CDR3 has 13 amino acids. Germline lookup yields CDR1 ENHRY and CDR2 SYGVKD. The V and J ends lost 0 bases and 10 bases respectively, with 12 bases between them. The chain's CDR3 is CAISESTVVGAFF. The CDR3 DNA sequence: TGTGCCATCAGTGAGTCGACAGTCGTGGGAGCTTTCTTT.

This sequence joins TRBV2 and TRBJ2-2; TRBD2 might be the D (6 bases). V was pared by 0 bases and J by 4 bases, with 18 bases between. The CDR3 consists of 18 residues. CDR1 and CDR2 from the germline V gene are SNHLY and FYNNEI. CDR3 sequence (DNA): TGTGCCAGCAGTGAAGCGATTGGCGGGAATCTTCTCACCGGGGAGCTGTTTTTT. It translates to CASSEAIGGNLLTGELFF.

By proportion, this clonotype is medium-sized (0.01 to 0.1%). The chain combines TRBV6-5 with TRBJ2-7; TRBD2 is a possible D gene (6 bases). Germline-derived CDR1 and CDR2 are MNHEY and SVGAGI. V dropped 6 bases and J dropped 10 bases, with 19 bases sitting between them. This CDR3 spans 13 amino acids. Here the CDR3 reads CASRTHGGIEQYF. Written as DNA, the CDR3 is TGTGCCAGCAGGACGCACGGCGGGATCGAACAGTACTTC.

This clonotype was detected only once. A much bigger clone sits one base away, suggesting this may be a read error. The chain recombines TRBV19 with TRBJ1-2; maybe TRBD1 (5 bases). This CDR3 is built from 14 residues. The V gene's germline CDR1 is LNHDA and CDR2 SQIVND (reference sequence). This CDR3 reads CVSSITGRRGGYTF. The CDR3, as DNA: TGTGTCAGTAGTATAACCGGGAGACGGGGCGGCTACACCTTC.

With regard to this clonotype: This may be a read error: a much more frequent sequence differs by one nucleotide. The gene calls are TRBV18 and TRBJ1-1; maybe TRBD1 (6 bases). Per germline, CDR1 KGHSH and CDR2 LQKENI. V lost 5 bases and J lost 6, with 19 bases in between. The CDR3 runs to 15 residues. In DNA form, the CDR3 reads TGTGCCAGCTCAGCAGGGAACAGGGTTGACGCTGAAGCTTTCTTT. This translates into CASSAGNRVDAEAFF.